This TCR beta chain was recorded in a study of cytomegalovirus exposure and HLA in healthy donors. The study, taken as a whole, reports: Being productive about 90% or about 30% of the time was typical of most TCR beta V segments in an earlier analysis.

PCR was performed using 60 Vbeta and 13 Jbeta primers. The data were produced by immunoSEQ multiplex PCR, yet TCRdb's version contains in-frame clones alone and is incomplete. Here the sample spans roughly 180,000 clones, 65% to 85% being singletons. Of note for this clone: Its antigen is as yet unknown.

Germline-derived CDR1 and CDR2 are SQVTM and ANQGSEA. J gave up 7 bases and V 3 bases, and 3 bases lay outside the gene matches. CDR3 length: 12 amino acids. Specimen: PBMCs. The chain joins TRBV29-1 to TRBJ1-2; 9 bases fit TRBD1. This TCR derives from a girl aged 10-17 years in good health and CMV-seropositive. The CDR3 DNA follows: TGCAGCGTTGATAGGACAGGGGCTGGCTACACCTTC. This encodes CSVDRTGAGYTF.